This T cell receptor beta chain is drawn from a study of Graves' ophthalmopathy and Graves' hyperthyroidism. This clonotype was counted many times. RNA served as the template for amplifying TCR beta CDR3 regions. HTBI primers were employed in first-round RT-PCR, then a second-round multiplex PCR followed. Each CDR3 protein is one row after TCRdb ran MiXCR on the multiplex PCR reads. Of roughly 400,000 distinct CDR3 sequences detected, about 18% appear once; the ten largest clones hold roughly 1.5%. Trimming took 0 bases from V and 6 from J, leaving 9 bases between them. Germline V gene sequence: CDR1 MNHEY, CDR2 SMNVEV (reference sequence). The CDR3 has 13 residues.

This receptor was obtained from a woman between 18 and 29 years old with Graves' ophthalmopathy. The chain uses TRBV27 and TRBJ2-7, with D uncertain. The sequenced sample consisted of peripheral blood. The CDR3 region has the DNA TGTGCCAGCAGTTTATCGATGTACTCCGAGCAGTACTTC. This sequence encodes CASSLSMYSEQYF.